This T cell receptor beta chain was identified in a study of vaccination effects on CD4 cells after COVID-19. Germline CDR1 KGHDR, CDR2 SFDVKD. The junction had 12 bases not matched to a gene; V was cut back by 1 base and J by 7 bases. This CDR3 contains 18 residues. An approximately nine-day culture period preceded the isolation of CD4+ T cells. Worth noting for this clone: The antigen is not known.

Assay: immunoSEQ multiplex PCR; the TCRdb copy retains only in-frame clones and omits some. The data contain over 45,000 clones, 60% to 85% of them singletons. The sample was CD4+ T cells from PBMCs cultured without peptide, taken before COVID-19 vaccination. This receptor was taken from a human donor who received a COVID-19 vaccine. V and J are TRBV24-1 and TRBJ1-6; TRBD1 agrees at 7 bases. The CDR3 DNA reads TGTGCCACCAGTGATTTTAGAGGGGGCCGACCTGCGAATTCACCCCTCCACTTT. Amino acids: CATSDFRGGRPANSPLHF.